These 18 T cell receptor beta chains were sequenced from one sample in a study of blood T cell repertoires in COVID-19. Sequencing was performed with immunoSEQ multiplex PCR; in TCRdb, only in-frame clones are kept and a portion is missing. The sample includes about 440,000 clones, about 85% of them seen just once. Input material: PBMCs or T cells enriched from blood (not recorded which). The receptor set was obtained from a woman aged 18-30 years with acute COVID-19.

The V and J genes are TRBV28 and TRBJ2-1, with a weak D call TRBD2 (5 bases). Germline CDR1 and CDR2: MDHEN and SYDVKM. Deletions cut 5 bases from V and 0 bases from J, with 14 bases between. This CDR3 is built from 16 residues. As DNA, the CDR3 is TGTGCCAGCAGTCAAGCGGACGGTGACTCCTACAATGAGCAGTTCTTC. This sequence encodes CASSQADGDSYNEQFF.

This chain links TRBV7-2 with TRBJ1-1; D unresolved. Germline CDR1 SGHTA, CDR2 FQGNSA. V shed 1 base and J shed 2 bases, with 17 bases lying between them. This CDR3 has 17 amino acids. The CDR3 bases are TGTGCCAGCAGCTTAGAAGTAGGGAGGGTGGGAAACACTGAAGCTTTCTTT. As protein: CASSLEVGRVGNTEAFF. Full variable domain (missing parts from reference TRBV7-2 and TRBJ1-1): GAGVSQSPSNKVTEKGKDVELRCDPISGHTALYWYRQSLGQGLEFLIYFQGNSAPDKSGLPSDRFSAERTGGSVSTLTIQRTQQEDSAVYLCASSLEVGRVGNTEAFFGQGTRLTVV.

Only one count was recorded for this clone. CDR3 in amino acids: CASSEALLSSGANVLTF. CDR3 DNA: TGTGCCTCCTCAGAGGCCCTTTTATCCTCTGGGGCCAACGTCCTGACTTTC. The chain joins TRBV10-3 to TRBJ2-6; D is uncertain. The CDR3 contains 17 residues. CDR1 is ENHRY and CDR2 is SYGVKD in the germline V gene. The V and J ends lost 11 bases and 0 bases respectively, with 20 bases between them.

The chain links TRBV7-9 to TRBJ2-3; D call uncertain. The germline V gene has CDR1 SEHNR and CDR2 FQNEAQ (reference sequence). The CDR3 has 13 residues. V lost 0 bases and J lost 6, with 7 bases in between. The CDR3 protein is CASSLAALDTQYF. Here the CDR3 DNA reads TGTGCCAGCAGCTTAGCGGCATTGGATACGCAGTATTTT.

CDR3 nucleotides: TGTGCTAGTGGACTAGCGGGGTCCTACAATGAGCAGTTCTTC. Amino acids: CASGLAGSYNEQFF. This chain uses TRBV12-5 with TRBJ2-1; the match to TRBD2 covers 10 bases. V lost 6 bases and J lost 1; bases outside the gene matches: 0. Germline V CDR1 and CDR2: LGHNT, FRNRAP. This CDR3 region has 14 residues.

This clone has just one count. V usage is TRBV18 and J usage is TRBJ1-1; the D gene is possibly TRBD1 (5 bases). Germline V CDR1 and CDR2: KGHSH, LQKENI. Trimming removed 5 bases from V and 6 bases from J, with 13 bases in between. This CDR3 is 13 amino acids long. The CDR3 is CASSAPRESEAFF. The CDR3 DNA follows: TGTGCCAGCTCAGCGCCCAGGGAATCTGAAGCTTTCTTT.

The chain has TRBV7-9 and TRBJ2-5; 7 bases align to TRBD1. The germline gives CDR1 SEHNR, CDR2 FQNEAQ (reference sequence). V shed 0 bases and J 5 bases; nucleotides not matched to a gene: 3. The CDR3 runs 14 residues. CDR3: CASSLAGGGETQYF. CDR3 DNA: TGTGCCAGCAGCTTAGCAGGGGGCGGGGAGACCCAGTACTTC.

CDR3 sequence (DNA): TGTGCCAGCAGCGTAGCACAGGGGTTTGCACCCCTCCACTTT. Residues: CASSVAQGFAPLHF. The chain links TRBV9 to TRBJ1-6, with 7 bases lining up with TRBD1. There are 14 residues in the CDR3. CDR1 and CDR2 from the germline V gene are SGDLS and YYNGEE. The junction had 5 bases not matched to a gene; V was cut back by 0 bases and J by 11 bases.

V is TRBV5-1 and J is TRBJ2-1; the match to TRBD2 covers 10 bases. CDR3 length equals 16 residues. V lost 2 bases, J lost 0 bases, and 2 bases stayed unmatched. Germline V gene sequence: CDR1 SGHRS, CDR2 YFSETQ. This CDR3 reads CASSFTSGNSYNEQFF. For the CDR3, the DNA is TGCGCCAGCAGCTTCACTAGCGGGAACTCCTACAATGAGCAGTTCTTC.

As regards this clone: In the same sample, other DNA sequences code for this CDR3. The V gene is TRBV6-1, the J gene TRBJ2-1, with 10 positions matching TRBD2. The CDR3 is 15 residues long. CDR1 and CDR2 from the germline V gene are MNHNS and SASEGT. The V segment lost 1 base and the J segment 8 bases; nucleotides outside the gene matches: 5. The chain's CDR3 is CASSEVLAGGDEQFF. The DNA for the CDR3 is TGTGCCAGCAGTGAAGTGTTAGCGGGGGGCGATGAGCAGTTCTTC.

The V gene is TRBV2, the J gene TRBJ1-3; 7 bases fit TRBD1. This CDR3 is 15 amino acids long. The germline gives CDR1 SNHLY, CDR2 FYNNEI. V lost 5 bases to trimming and J lost 2 bases; unmatched junction nucleotides: 6. The CDR3 region is CASSKQGSTGNTIYF. CDR3 sequence (DNA): TGTGCCAGCAGTAAACAGGGGAGCACTGGAAACACCATATATTTT.

The V call is TRBV19, the J call TRBJ2-7, with D perhaps matching TRBD2 (5 bases). Trimming took 1 base from V and 7 from J, leaving 14 bases between them. The CDR3 extends over 14 amino acids. Germline CDR1 reads LNHDA; CDR2 reads SQIVND (reference sequence). DNA for the CDR3: TGTGCCAGTAGTATAGTCTCCGGGGTCGGTGAGCAGTACTTC. Its translation is CASSIVSGVGEQYF.

CDR3 in DNA: TGTGCCAGCAGTGAAGCATCCACAGGGGCCAACTATGGCTACACCTTC. This translates into CASSEASTGANYGYTF. This chain links TRBV6-1 with TRBJ1-2, with 7 positions matching TRBD1. Germline lookup yields CDR1 MNHNS and CDR2 SASEGT. The CDR3 is made up of 16 amino acids. The V gene end was trimmed by 0 bases and the J gene end by 2 bases; junction bases not matched to a gene: 6.

The J gene is TRBJ1-2, the V gene TRBV6-1; 10 nucleotides line up with TRBD1. The germline gives CDR1 MNHNS, CDR2 SASEGT. Losses at the gene ends were 0 bases for V and 0 bases for J; bases not matched to a gene: 13. The CDR3 extends over 20 amino acids. The CDR3 DNA reads as TGTGCCAGCAGTGAAGCGGATTTCTTGACAGGGGGCCCAGCTAACTATGGCTACACCTTC. Amino acid sequence: CASSEADFLTGGPANYGYTF.

The V gene is TRBV20-1, the J gene TRBJ2-7; maybe TRBD2 (6 bases). Per germline, CDR1 DFQATT and CDR2 SNEGSKA (reference sequence). This CDR3 contains 13 residues. Between the trimmed V and J ends, which lost 3 bases and 3 bases, there was a span of 12 bases. The chain's CDR3 is CSASTPEGYEQYF. DNA for the CDR3: TGCAGTGCTAGTACACCGGAGGGCTACGAGCAGTACTTC.

The chain couples TRBV28 to TRBJ1-1; a possible D gene is TRBD1 (6 bases). The germline V gene has CDR1 MDHEN and CDR2 SYDVKM. This CDR3 is 15 amino acids long. V shed 1 base and J shed 1 base, with 10 bases lying between them. CDR3 sequence: CASSLSPQGNTEAFF. Written as DNA, the CDR3 is TGTGCCAGCAGTTTATCTCCACAGGGGAACACTGAAGCTTTCTTT.

The J gene is TRBJ1-1, the V gene TRBV10-3; 9 bases are a match to TRBD1. V lost 6 bases, J lost 2 bases, and 4 bases stayed unmatched. Germline V gene sequence: CDR1 ENHRY, CDR2 SYGVKD. CDR3 length: 14 residues. The CDR3 bases are TGTGCCATCAGCTGGACAGGGGCCAACACTGAAGCTTTCTTT. Amino acids: CAISWTGANTEAFF.

The J gene is TRBJ1-2, the V gene TRBV7-2; 9 bases fit TRBD1. In germline, CDR1 is SGHTA, CDR2 FQGNSA. V was pared by 6 bases and J by 4 bases, with 9 bases of the junction left unmatched. This CDR3 is built from 15 residues. The CDR3 sequence: CASRRGTGNVYGYTF. The DNA for the CDR3 is TGTGCCAGCAGACGGGGGACAGGGAATGTCTATGGCTACACCTTC.